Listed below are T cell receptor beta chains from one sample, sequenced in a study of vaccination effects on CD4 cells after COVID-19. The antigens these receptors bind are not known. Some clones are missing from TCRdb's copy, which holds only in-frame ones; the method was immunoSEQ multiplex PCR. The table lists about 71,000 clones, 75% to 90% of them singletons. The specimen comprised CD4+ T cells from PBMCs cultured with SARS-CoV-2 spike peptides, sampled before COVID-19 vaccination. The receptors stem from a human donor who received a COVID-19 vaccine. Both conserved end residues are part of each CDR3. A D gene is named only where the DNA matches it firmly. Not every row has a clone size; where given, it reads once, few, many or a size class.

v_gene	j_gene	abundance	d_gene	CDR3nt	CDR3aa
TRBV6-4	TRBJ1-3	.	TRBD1	TGTGCCAGCAGTACAGAGGGACAGGAGTTATCGGGTTACACCATATATTTT	CASSTEGQELSGYTIYF
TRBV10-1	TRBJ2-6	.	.	TGCGCCAGCAGTCCTGAACAGGGTCAAGCCCTCGGGGCCAACGTCCTGACTTTC	CASSPEQGQALGANVLTF
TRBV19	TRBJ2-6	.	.	TGTGCCAGTAGAGGCCTAGGGGCTGGGGCCAACGTCCTGACTTTC	CASRGLGAGANVLTF
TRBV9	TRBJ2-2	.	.	TGTGCCAGCAGCGTAAGGAAATGGGGGGACAGGAACACCGGGGAGCTGTTTTTT	CASSVRKWGDRNTGELFF
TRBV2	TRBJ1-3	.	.	TGTGCCAGCCAAGTCGAACTCTCACAGAGACTCTCTGGAAACACCATATATTTT	CASQVELSQRLSGNTIYF
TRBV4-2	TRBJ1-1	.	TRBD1	TGTGCCAGCAGCCAAACGCCGGGACAGGGGGCGGGAACTGAAGCTTTCTTT	CASSQTPGQGAGTEAFF
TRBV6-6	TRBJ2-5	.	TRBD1	TGTGCCAGCAGTTACTCGAGGACAGGGTTGGAGACCCAGTACTTC	CASSYSRTGLETQYF
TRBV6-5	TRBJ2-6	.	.	TGTGCCAGCAAAAGCTCTGGGGCCAACGTCCTGACTTTC	CASKSSGANVLTF
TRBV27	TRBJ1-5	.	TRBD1	TGTGCCAGCAGTATCCAGGGGGCTGGGGGTCAGCCCCAGCATTTT	CASSIQGAGGQPQHF
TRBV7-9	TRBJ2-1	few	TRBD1	TGTGCCAGCAGCTTCTACAAGACAGGGAAGAATGAGCAGTTCTTC	CASSFYKTGKNEQFF
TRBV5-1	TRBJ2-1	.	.	TGCGCCAGCAGCCCCGGTCTGGGGGGAAAGGACTCTATTGAGCAGTTCTTC	CASSPGLGGKDSIEQFF
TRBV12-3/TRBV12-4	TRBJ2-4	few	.	TGTGCCAGCAGTTCAAACAGGGCGTACATTCAGTACTTC	CASSSNRAYIQYF
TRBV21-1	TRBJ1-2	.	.	TGTGCCGTGAGGTTCGGGTGCGGACAGGTACGCGACTATGGCTACACCTTC	CAVRFGCGQVRDYGYTF
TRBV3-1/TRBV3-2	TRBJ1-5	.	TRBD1	TGTGCCAGCAGCCCGGGGACAGGGAACTTGTTTAGCAATCAGCCCCAGCATTTT	CASSPGTGNLFSNQPQHF
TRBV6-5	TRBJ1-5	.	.	TGTGCCAGCACTTACCGAGACACCCTCAATCAGCCCCAGCATTTT	CASTYRDTLNQPQHF
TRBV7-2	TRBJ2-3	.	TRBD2	TGTGCCAGCAGCCAGGCGGGGCGGGGGGGCAGAGATACGCAGTATTTT	CASSQAGRGGRDTQYF
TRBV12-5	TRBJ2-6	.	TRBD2	TGTGCTAGTGGTCTCGGGGGGACTTCCACCAACGTCCTGACTTTC	CASGLGGTSTNVLTF
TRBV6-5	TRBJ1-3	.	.	TGTGCCAGCAGCAAGGGGGGGTTAACTGGAAACACCATATATTTT	CASSKGGLTGNTIYF
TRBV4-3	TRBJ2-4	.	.	TGCGCCAGCTCAACCGGACAGCAGCGGAACATTCAGTACTTC	CASSTGQQRNIQYF
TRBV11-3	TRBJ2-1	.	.	TGTGCCAGCAGCTCCGGGAAACTCCCTATCCATGAGCAGTTCTTC	CASSSGKLPIHEQFF
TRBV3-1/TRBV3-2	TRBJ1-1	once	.	TGTGCCAGCAGCCAAGATCCTTTGCGGACTGAAGCTTTCTTT	CASSQDPLRTEAFF
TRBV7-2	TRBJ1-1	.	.	TGTGCCAGCAGCTTGTTGACGGTGAACACTGAAGCTTTCTTT	CASSLLTVNTEAFF
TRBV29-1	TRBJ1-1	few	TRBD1	TGCAGCCTACGGACAGGGGCGAACACTGAAGCTTTCTTT	CSLRTGANTEAFF
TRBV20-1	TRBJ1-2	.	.	TGCAGTGCTAGTGCTGAAGATGGCTACACCTTC	CSASAEDGYTF
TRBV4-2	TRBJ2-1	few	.	TGTGCCAGCAGCCAAGAAGAGGGATATGAGCAGTTCTTC	CASSQEEGYEQFF
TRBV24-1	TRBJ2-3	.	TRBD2	TGTGCCACCAGTGACTTAGGACTAGTAGGCACAGATACGCAGTATTTT	CATSDLGLVGTDTQYF
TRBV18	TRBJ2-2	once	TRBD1	TGTGCCAGCTCGGAATTAGGACAGGGGCGGACCGGGGAGCTGTTTTTT	CASSELGQGRTGELFF
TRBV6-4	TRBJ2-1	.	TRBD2	TGTGCCAGCAGCCCGGGACTAGCGGGGGGCCTGGGATACAATGAGCAGTTCTTC	CASSPGLAGGLGYNEQFF
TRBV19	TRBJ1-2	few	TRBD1	TGTGCCAGTAGACCCGGGACAGGGGCCGACTATGGCTACACCTTC	CASRPGTGADYGYTF
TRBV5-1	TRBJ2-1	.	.	TGCGCCAGCAGCTTGGCCTACAATGAGCAGTTCTTC	CASSLAYNEQFF
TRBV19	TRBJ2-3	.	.	TGTGCCAGTAGTGCGGGGAGGAGCACAGATACGCAGTATTTT	CASSAGRSTDTQYF
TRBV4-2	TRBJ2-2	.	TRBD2	TGTGCCAGCAGCCAAGAAGGACTAGCGTTCGGGGAGCTGTTTTTT	CASSQEGLAFGELFF
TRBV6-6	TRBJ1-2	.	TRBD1	TGTGCCAGCAGTGAGCAGACAGGGAGTATCTCTGGCTACACCTTC	CASSEQTGSISGYTF
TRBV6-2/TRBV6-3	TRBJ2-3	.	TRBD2	TGTGCCAGCAGTCCCCCACGGCGGGGGGGTTTGGCAGATACGCAGTATTTT	CASSPPRRGGLADTQYF
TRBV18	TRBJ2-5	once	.	TGTGCCAGCTCACCGACCGGGGAGACCCAGTACTTC	CASSPTGETQYF
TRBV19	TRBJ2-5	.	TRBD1	TGTGCCAGTACCCTAAGACGACAGGGGACAGGAGAGACCCAGTACTTC	CASTLRRQGTGETQYF
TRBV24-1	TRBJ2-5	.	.	TGTGCCACCAGTGATTTGGAGGGGGGAGAGACCCAGTACTTC	CATSDLEGGETQYF
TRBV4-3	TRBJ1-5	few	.	TGCGCCAGCAGCCAAGATCCCAGCAACGGGTCCCCCCAGCATTTT	CASSQDPSNGSPQHF
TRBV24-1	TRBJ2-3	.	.	TGTGCCACCAGTGACTTCAGGCGAGAGGGGGGGACGAGGACAGATACGCAGTATTTT	CATSDFRREGGTRTDTQYF
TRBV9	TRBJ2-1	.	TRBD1	TGTGCCAGCAGCGGGGGACAGTCTTACAATGAGCAGTTCTTC	CASSGGQSYNEQFF
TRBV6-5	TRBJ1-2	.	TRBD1	TGTGCCACCCGGGACAGTAACTATGGCTACACCTTC	CATRDSNYGYTF
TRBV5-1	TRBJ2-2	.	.	TGCGCCAGCAGCTTGGGATCGGCCGGGGAGCTGTTTTTT	CASSLGSAGELFF
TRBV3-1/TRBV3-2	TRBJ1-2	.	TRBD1	TGTGCCAGCAGCCAAGGTCCAGGGGGACACACCTTC	CASSQGPGGHTF
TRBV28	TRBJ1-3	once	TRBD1	TGTGCCAGCAGAAACAGGGGTGCTGGAAACACCATATATTTT	CASRNRGAGNTIYF
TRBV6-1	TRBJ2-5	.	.	TGTGCCAGCAGTGAACGACAGCAAGAGACCCAGTACTTC	CASSERQQETQYF
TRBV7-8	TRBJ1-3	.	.	TGTGCCACCGGACCGGGGGCCTCTGGAAACACCATATATTTT	CATGPGASGNTIYF
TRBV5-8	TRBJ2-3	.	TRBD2	TGTGCCAGCAGCCGGACTAGCTACACAGATACGCAGTATTTT	CASSRTSYTDTQYF
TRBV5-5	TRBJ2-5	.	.	TGTGCCAGCAGTTACGGGACCGAAGAGACCCAGTACTTC	CASSYGTEETQYF
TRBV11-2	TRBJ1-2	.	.	TGTGCCAGCAGCTTAGATCAGGGCCCAACCAAGGGCTACACCTTC	CASSLDQGPTKGYTF
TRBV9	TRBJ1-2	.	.	TGTGCCAGCAGCGTAGGTCAGGGTAACTATGGCTACACCTTC	CASSVGQGNYGYTF
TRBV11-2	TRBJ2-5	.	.	TGTGCCAGCAGCTTAATCTTACAAGAGACCCAGTACTTC	CASSLILQETQYF
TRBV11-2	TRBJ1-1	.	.	TGTGCCAGCGCCGGGGCTAGGTACACTGAAGCTTTCTTT	CASAGARYTEAFF
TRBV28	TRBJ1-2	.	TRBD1	TGTGCCAGCAGCTATCCGGGACAGGGGTCGAAGAACTATGGCTACACCTTC	CASSYPGQGSKNYGYTF